The T cell receptor beta chain described here comes from a study of shared T cell receptors in the human thymus. The ends lost 5 bases at V and 3 bases at J; junction bases unmatched: 12. The CDR3 spans 16 residues. The germline V gene encodes CDR1 SGHRS and CDR2 YFSETQ. Produced via immunoSEQ multiplex PCR; TCRdb's table is partial and in-frame only. The sample holds hundreds of thousands of clones, about 87% seen once. Separately, the same data were catalogued under a study of human thymus T cells. That work adds: Corrective heart surgery yielded the resections from which the thymus tissue came. Among thymic and blood repertoires, usage of V and J genes appeared biased.

Sequencing input: thymocytes. The chain joins TRBV5-1 to TRBJ2-7; 9 positions match TRBD1. The TCR was taken from a boy younger than two with a congenital heart defect. CDR3 DNA sequence: TGCGCCAGCAGAACCTACGCGGGACAGGGTCGCTACGAGCAGTACTTC. It encodes CASRTYAGQGRYEQYF.